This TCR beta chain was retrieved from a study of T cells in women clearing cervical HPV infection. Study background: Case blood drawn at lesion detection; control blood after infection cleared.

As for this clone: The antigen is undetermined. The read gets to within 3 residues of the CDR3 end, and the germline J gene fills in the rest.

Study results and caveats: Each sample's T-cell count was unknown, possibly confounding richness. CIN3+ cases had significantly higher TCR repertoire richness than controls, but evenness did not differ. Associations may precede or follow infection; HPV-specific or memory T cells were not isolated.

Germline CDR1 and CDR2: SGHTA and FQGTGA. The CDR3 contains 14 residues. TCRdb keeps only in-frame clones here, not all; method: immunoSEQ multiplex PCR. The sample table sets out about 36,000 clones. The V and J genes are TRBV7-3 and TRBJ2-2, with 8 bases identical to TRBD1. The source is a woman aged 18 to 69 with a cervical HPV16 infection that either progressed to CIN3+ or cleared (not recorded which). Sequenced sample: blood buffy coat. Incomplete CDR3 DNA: TGTGCCAGCAGCCAGGGACAGGTCAATTCACCG. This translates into CASSQGQVNSP. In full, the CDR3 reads CASSQGQVNSPLFF.